Below are 25 T cell receptor beta chains sequenced from a single sample in a study of vaccination and CD4 T cells after COVID-19. Treatment defined: approximately 9-day PBMC culture with coronavirus spike peptide pools or control peptides (ViraFEST assay). No antigen has been assigned to these receptors. Sequencing of cultured CD4+ T cell DNA used the Oncomine TCR Beta short-read assay. TCRdb called the PCR reads again in MiXCR, with one record for every CDR3 protein. The sample holds 20,000 to 30,000 distinct CDR3 sequences, roughly three fifths seen once. The sample consisted of CD4+ T cells from blood, cultured in vitro. All receptors come from a human donor who had recovered from COVID-19.

This chain links TRBV27 with TRBJ2-1; D may be TRBD2 (6 bases). The V and J ends lost 7 bases and 0 bases respectively, with 16 bases between them. In germline, CDR1 is MNHEY, CDR2 SMNVEV (reference sequence). The CDR3 runs to 16 residues. The CDR3 sequence is CASTPGDRSSYNEQFF. CDR3 bases: TGTGCCAGCACCCCGGGAGACAGAAGCTCCTACAATGAGCAGTTCTTC.

This clonotype was seen a few times. The gene calls are TRBV7-6 and TRBJ1-5; D may be TRBD1 (5 bases). This CDR3 is built from 15 residues. Trimming stripped 3 bases from V and 3 bases from J, with 12 bases between. Germline V CDR1 and CDR2: SGHVS, FNYEAQ. CDR3 bases: TGTGCCAGCAGCTTGAGGTCAGGGCCCAATCAGCCCCAGCATTTT. Amino acids: CASSLRSGPNQPQHF.

This clonotype appeared a few times. The V gene is TRBV20-1, the J gene TRBJ1-3; no clear D gene. The germline V gene encodes CDR1 DFQATT and CDR2 SNEGSKA (reference sequence). The CDR3 covers 14 residues. V was shortened by 5 bases and J by 0 bases, with 11 bases between the two germline ends. This CDR3 is CSAPRSNSGNTIYF. The CDR3 region has the DNA TGCAGTGCTCCCCGGAGCAACTCTGGAAACACCATATATTTT.

The chain employs TRBV7-8 and TRBJ2-7, with a tentative D call TRBD1 (6 bases). V was cut by 5 bases and J by 2 bases, with 19 bases left in between. The CDR3 totals 16 residues. Germline V gives CDR1 SGHVS, CDR2 FQNEAQ. The CDR3 reads CASSLQPRDTTYEQYF. The DNA for the CDR3 is TGTGCCAGCAGCCTCCAACCGAGGGACACCACCTACGAGCAGTACTTC.

CDR3 sequence reads: CSAIIGAYNEQFF. CDR3 in DNA: TGCAGTGCTATTATCGGCGCCTACAATGAGCAGTTCTTC. This rearrangement joins TRBV20-1 to TRBJ2-1; D remains ambiguous. Germline values: CDR1 DFQATT, CDR2 SNEGSKA (reference sequence). Trimming took off 4 bases at V and 2 bases at J, with 9 bases between the two ends. The CDR3 loop spans 13 amino acids.

There are a few counts of this clonotype. The V gene is TRBV15, the J gene TRBJ1-3; unclear D gene. V was trimmed by 2 bases and J by 0 bases, leaving 8 bases between them. The length of the CDR3 is 15 residues. Germline V lookup: CDR1 LNHNV, CDR2 YYDKDF (reference sequence). As DNA, the CDR3 is TGTGCCACCAGCAGACAGCAAGTCTCTGGAAACACCATATATTTT. Protein: CATSRQQVSGNTIYF.

V and J are TRBV28 and TRBJ1-1, with 7 bases lining up with TRBD1. The CDR3 contains 14 residues. Germline loops: CDR1 MDHEN, CDR2 SYDVKM. CDR3 residues: CATGATGANTEAFF. DNA of the CDR3: TGTGCAACGGGGGCTACAGGGGCGAACACTGAAGCTTTCTTT.

In this sample, this clonotype turned up a few times. This chain links TRBV7-8 with TRBJ1-2, with D perhaps TRBD1 (5 bases). Per germline, CDR1 SGHVS and CDR2 FQNEAQ. Between the trimmed V and J ends, which lost 1 base and 0 bases, there was a span of 9 bases. This CDR3 spans 15 amino acids. The CDR3 bases are TGTGCCAGCAGCTTAGAGGGCAGGGCTAACTATGGCTACACCTTC. Its protein is CASSLEGRANYGYTF.

This CDR3 is CSANGGGTDTQYF. The CDR3 region has the DNA TGCAGTGCTAATGGTGGAGGTACAGATACGCAGTATTTT. The rearrangement links TRBV20-1 to TRBJ2-3, with D possibly TRBD2 on 5 matching bases. The CDR3 has 13 residues. Germline V gene data show CDR1 as DFQATT and CDR2 as SNEGSKA (reference sequence). The V and J ends lost 4 bases and 3 bases respectively, with 11 bases between them.

This sequence joins TRBV4-3 and TRBJ2-2; D is unresolved. Germline CDR1 is LGHNA and CDR2 is YSLEER. Trimming took 0 bases from V and 2 from J, leaving 13 bases between them. The CDR3 is made up of 17 amino acids. CDR3 region: CASSQDLLPSNTGELFF. CDR3 coding DNA: TGCGCCAGCAGCCAAGATCTTCTACCGTCCAACACCGGGGAGCTGTTTTTT.

The J gene is TRBJ1-1, the V gene TRBV30; no definite D call. Per germline, CDR1 GTSNPN and CDR2 SVGIG (reference sequence). The germline V and J ends were trimmed by 0 bases and 10 bases, with 15 bases remaining between them. The CDR3 has 13 amino acids. The CDR3 region has the DNA TGTGCCTGGAGTGTACTAAACATCCGCGCAGCTTTCTTT. Its translation: CAWSVLNIRAAFF.

This clonotype has a handful of counts. V is TRBV20-1 and J is TRBJ1-2; D might be TRBD1 (5 bases). The CDR3 extends over 14 amino acids. Trimming stripped 3 bases from V and 6 bases from J, with 17 bases between. From germline, CDR1 is DFQATT and CDR2 SNEGSKA (reference sequence). The chain's CDR3 is CSARVGQLTNGYTF. In DNA, the CDR3 is TGCAGTGCTAGGGTTGGACAACTAACCAATGGCTACACCTTC.

The chain uses TRBV6-2 or TRBV6-3 and TRBJ2-3, with no clear D. This CDR3 is built from 14 residues. Trimming stripped 1 base from V and 2 bases from J, with 7 bases between. Germline V gene lookup returns CDR1 MNHEY and CDR2 SVGEGT. CDR3 loop: CASSYYTATDTQYF. For the CDR3, the DNA is TGTGCCAGCAGTTACTACACAGCCACAGATACGCAGTATTTT.

The chain has TRBV28 and TRBJ1-1; D remains ambiguous. V was clipped by 7 bases and J by 0 bases, with 12 bases between them. Germline CDR1 MDHEN, CDR2 SYDVKM. This CDR3 comprises 14 residues. The chain's CDR3 is CASKVIGMNTEAFF. DNA for the CDR3: TGTGCCAGCAAGGTCATAGGCATGAACACTGAAGCTTTCTTT.

This clonotype has only a few counts. The CDR3 DNA sequence: TGTGCCACCAGTGACTCACAGAAGACAATCTACGAGCAGTACTTC. Its protein is CATSDSQKTIYEQYF. The chain combines TRBV24-1 with TRBJ2-7, with D hard to call. Germline V lookup: CDR1 KGHDR, CDR2 SFDVKD. V dropped 4 bases and J dropped 3 bases, with 15 bases sitting between them. There are 15 residues in the CDR3.

The chain uses TRBV28 and TRBJ2-3; 9 bases match TRBD1. Germline-derived CDR1 and CDR2 are MDHEN and SYDVKM. V shed 6 bases, J shed 5 bases, and the junction held 9 bases outside the gene matches. The CDR3 runs 15 residues. The CDR3 protein is CASSFRDRVIDTQYF. The DNA for the CDR3 is TGTGCCAGCAGCTTCCGGGACAGGGTTATAGATACGCAGTATTTT.

This clonotype was seen only a few times. The gene calls are TRBV6-2 or TRBV6-3 and TRBJ1-2, with 11 bases matching TRBD1. Looked up from germline, CDR1 is MNHEY and CDR2 is SVGEGT. V shed 6 bases, J shed 6 bases, and the junction held 9 bases outside the gene matches. The CDR3 consists of 15 residues. CDR3 sequence (DNA): TGTGCCAGCAGAGGAACGGGACAGGGGGGCCATGGCTACACCTTC. Translating gives CASRGTGQGGHGYTF.

This chain joins TRBV7-9 and TRBJ2-1; 7 nucleotides agree with TRBD1. Germline V gives CDR1 SEHNR, CDR2 FQNEAQ (reference sequence). There are 15 residues in the CDR3. V gave up 4 bases and J gave up 2 bases; unmatched junction bases: 5. The CDR3 sequence: CASSSQGPTYNEQFF. In DNA, the CDR3 is TGTGCCAGCAGCTCACAGGGGCCGACCTACAATGAGCAGTTCTTC.

This clonotype was counted once. The V call is TRBV27, the J call TRBJ2-7, with TRBD1 matching 7 bases. The germline CDR1 and CDR2 sequences are MNHEY and SMNVEV (reference sequence). The CDR3 contains 15 residues. V was pared by 5 bases and J by 5 bases, with 12 bases of the junction left unmatched. In nucleotides, the CDR3 is TGTGCCAGCAGTACATGGACAGGACCCCATCACGAGCAGTACTTC. Translating gives CASSTWTGPHHEQYF.

The chain uses TRBV7-9 and TRBJ2-5; D tentatively fits TRBD1 or TRBD2 (5 bases each). The CDR3 runs 15 residues. Trimming removed 4 bases at V and 4 bases at J, with 16 bases between. CDR1 SEHNR and CDR2 FQNEAQ come from the germline V gene (reference sequence). CDR3 in DNA: TGTGCCAGCAGCTACCCCGGGACCTCTCTAGAGACCCAGTACTTC. Its translation is CASSYPGTSLETQYF.

This chain connects TRBV7-9 to TRBJ1-3; D might be TRBD1 (6 bases). Germline V gives CDR1 SEHNR, CDR2 FQNEAQ (reference sequence). V lost 2 bases, J lost 3 bases, and 11 bases lay in between. The CDR3 is made up of 15 amino acids. The CDR3 sequence is CASSLWGRGGNTIYF. The CDR3, as DNA: TGTGCCAGCAGCTTATGGGGGCGAGGTGGAAACACCATATATTTT.

This clonotype was detected once. The chain combines TRBV2 with TRBJ2-5; D tentatively fits TRBD1 or TRBD2 (5 bases each). From germline, CDR1 is SNHLY and CDR2 FYNNEI. With 6 bases removed from V and 5 bases from J, the gap between germline ends came to 16 bases. This CDR3 has 14 amino acids. The CDR3 DNA follows: TGTGCCAGCAGCCTGGAGTGGGGGTTCGAGACCCAGTACTTC. Translation gives CASSLEWGFETQYF. The full variable domain, its missing parts supplied by reference TRBV2 and TRBJ2-5, is EPEVTQTPSHQVTQMGQEVILRCVPISNHLYFYWYRQILGQKVEFLVSFYNNEISEKSEIFDDQFSVERPDGSNFTLKIRSTKLEDSAMYFCASSLEWGFETQYFGPGTRLLVL.

J is TRBJ2-1 and V is TRBV20-1; D remains ambiguous. From germline, CDR1 is DFQATT and CDR2 SNEGSKA (reference sequence). Trimming removed 6 bases from V and 4 bases from J, with 4 bases in between. This CDR3 is built from 10 residues. The CDR3 reads CSAFYNEQFF. In DNA, the CDR3 is TGCAGTGCCTTTTACAATGAGCAGTTCTTC.

This chain connects TRBV6-2 or TRBV6-3 to TRBJ2-7; possibly TRBD1 for D (6 bases). Germline assignment: CDR1 MNHEY and CDR2 SVGEGT. This CDR3 region has 13 residues. Trimming removed 6 bases at V and 6 bases at J, with 15 bases between. The CDR3 nucleotides are TGTGCCAGCAGGCGATTCAGGGGAAGCGAGCAGTACTTC. It yields the protein CASRRFRGSEQYF.

This clonotype was observed a single time. J is TRBJ1-1 and V is TRBV7-8; D possibly corresponds to TRBD1 (5 bases). V was cut by 5 bases and J by 2 bases, with 12 bases left in between. This CDR3 contains 14 residues. Looked up from germline, CDR1 is SGHVS and CDR2 is FQNEAQ. CDR3 region: CASSLGQINTEAFF. The CDR3 bases are TGTGCCAGCAGCCTCGGACAAATAAACACTGAAGCTTTCTTT.